This T cell receptor (beta chain) was sequenced in a study of T-cell memory formation after mild COVID-19. Study-wide context: Clusters were largely donor specific.

CDR3 length equals 14 residues. V lost 7 bases and J 5 bases, leaving 12 bases between the germline ends. Germline V CDR1 and CDR2: SGHTA, FQGNSA. Researchers used 5'RACE with constant-segment primers to make TCR alpha and TCR beta cDNA libraries that carry sample barcodes and UMIs. One entry per CDR3 protein, called by TCRdb with MiXCR from the 5' RACE reads. The profile shows approximately 210,000 distinct CDR3 sequences, about a sixth of them singletons. This clonotype was obtained from an adult woman who had mild COVID-19 (a few samples of this study predate the infection). Cell type and time point are not known. Sequenced: PBMCs or a T cell subset sorted from them (not recorded which). The rearrangement joins TRBV7-2 to TRBJ1-6; D is possibly TRBD1 (5 bases). The CDR3 loop reads CASTSGSNNSPLHF. CDR3 nucleotides: TGTGCCAGCACCTCAGGGAGTAATAATTCACCCCTCCACTTT.